These T cell receptor beta chains were read from a single sample in a study of graft-versus-host responses after intestinal transplantation. The assay was immunoSEQ multiplex PCR, and TCRdb's table has in-frame clones only and misses some. The sample records about 39,000 clones, just over 90% being singletons. This specimen consisted of PBMCs, obtained 734 days after intestinal transplantation. The receptors were sampled from a human patient who received an intestinal transplant, so some T cells may come from the graft donor. The CDR3 runs from the conserved cysteine through the conserved F or W. The D gene is left open where the match is weak.

D: .
J: TRBJ1-2
V: TRBV6-1
DNA: TGTGCCAGCAGTGAACCCTCGAGACAAGGGGGCTACACCTTC
CDR3: CASSEPSRQGGYTF

D: .
J: TRBJ2-7
V: TRBV6-5
DNA: TGTGCCAGCAGTTCCGACAGGACCCCCTCCTACGAGCAGTACTTC
CDR3: CASSSDRTPSYEQYF

D: TRBD1
J: TRBJ2-1
V: TRBV19
DNA: TGTGCCAGTACTCCCCGACAGGGCTCCTACAATGAGCAGTTCTTC
CDR3: CASTPRQGSYNEQFF

D: TRBD2
J: TRBJ2-5
V: TRBV5-4
DNA: TGTGCCAGCAGCGGGACCCGGGGGCGGGGGGACCAAGAGACCCAGTACTTC
CDR3: CASSGTRGRGDQETQYF

D: TRBD1
J: TRBJ1-4
V: TRBV27
DNA: TGTGCCAGCAGCCATCCGGGACAGGGCGGTCCAACTAATGAAAAACTGTTTTTT
CDR3: CASSHPGQGGPTNEKLFF

D: .
J: TRBJ2-7
V: TRBV18
DNA: TGTGCCAGCTCACCGGTTCGCGGGTCCAGCTCCTACGAGCAGTACTTC
CDR3: CASSPVRGSSSYEQYF

D: .
J: TRBJ2-6
V: TRBV2
DNA: TGTGCCAGCAGCGTGGAGGGTTGGTCTGTCCCCTCTGGGGCCAACGTCCTGACTTTC
CDR3: CASSVEGWSVPSGANVLTF

D: TRBD2
J: TRBJ2-3
V: TRBV9
DNA: TGTGCCAGCAGCGTCTCTAGCGGGATAGGCGCAGATACGCAGTATTTT
CDR3: CASSVSSGIGADTQYF

D: .
J: TRBJ2-7
V: TRBV5-4
DNA: TGTGCCAGCAGCTTGGCCCTGACTAGCGAGCAGTACTTC
CDR3: CASSLALTSEQYF

D: .
J: TRBJ2-1
V: TRBV4-2
DNA: TGTGCCAGCAGCCAAGTAGGGACCCAGCTTTACAATGAGCAGTTCTTC
CDR3: CASSQVGTQLYNEQFF

D: .
J: TRBJ2-2
V: TRBV4-1
DNA: TGCGCCAGCAGCCAAGTTATCGTCTCCCCCGAGCTGTTTTTT
CDR3: CASSQVIVSPELFF

D: TRBD1
J: TRBJ2-7
V: TRBV7-3
DNA: TGTGCCAGCGGCTTGGGACAGGGCATCTACGAGCAGTACTTC
CDR3: CASGLGQGIYEQYF

D: .
J: TRBJ1-1
V: TRBV10-2
DNA: TGCGCCAGCAACCCCCTTGCTATCCGGAACACTGAAGCTTTCTTT
CDR3: CASNPLAIRNTEAFF

D: TRBD1
J: TRBJ1-3
V: TRBV6-5
DNA: TGTGCCAGCAGCTACGACAGGGGTCTAAGGAACACCATATATTTT
CDR3: CASSYDRGLRNTIYF

D: TRBD1
J: TRBJ1-2
V: TRBV2
DNA: TGTGCCAGCACCGAGGGCAGGGGGAATTATGGCTACACCTTC
CDR3: CASTEGRGNYGYTF

D: .
J: TRBJ1-1
V: TRBV28
DNA: TGTGCCAGCAGTTCGCGGGGGCCTAACACTGAAGCTTTCTTT
CDR3: CASSSRGPNTEAFF

D: .
J: TRBJ1-5
V: TRBV27
DNA: TGTGCCAGCAGTTTATGGCCTGGGAATCAGCCCCAGCATTTT
CDR3: CASSLWPGNQPQHF

D: .
J: TRBJ2-3
V: TRBV15
DNA: TGTGCCACCAGGCCTTTTGGGAGCACAGATACGCAGTATTTT
CDR3: CATRPFGSTDTQYF

D: .
J: TRBJ2-1
V: TRBV4-1
DNA: TGCGCCAGCAGCCAGAGGGCCCCCGGCTCCTACAATGAGCAGTTCTTC
CDR3: CASSQRAPGSYNEQFF

D: .
J: TRBJ2-4
V: TRBV6-1
DNA: TGTGCCAGCAGTGAACACGAGGGAGGGGGCAAAAACATTCAGTACTTC
CDR3: CASSEHEGGGKNIQYF

D: TRBD1
J: TRBJ1-2
V: TRBV4-1
DNA: TGCGCCAGCAGCCGCCTTGCTATCCCGGGACAGGGCGGCTATGGCTACACCTTC
CDR3: CASSRLAIPGQGGYGYTF

D: .
J: TRBJ1-5
V: TRBV15
DNA: TGTGCCACCAGCAGAGGCGGGGGCAGCGTAAGAACCTTT
CDR3: CATSRGGGSVRTF

D: TRBD2
J: TRBJ2-3
V: TRBV19
DNA: TGTGCCAGTAGTATCAGGGATACTAGCGGCACAGATACGCAGTATTTT
CDR3: CASSIRDTSGTDTQYF

D: .
J: TRBJ2-5
V: TRBV27
DNA: TGTGCCAGGGGCAGGGGATCTTGCCGTCTGACCCAGTACTTC
CDR3: CARGRGSCRLTQYF

D: .
J: TRBJ2-4
V: TRBV28
DNA: TGTGCCAGCAGTCCCCCCTCGTTGTTAGTTACCAAAAACATTCAGTACTTC
CDR3: CASSPPSLLVTKNIQYF